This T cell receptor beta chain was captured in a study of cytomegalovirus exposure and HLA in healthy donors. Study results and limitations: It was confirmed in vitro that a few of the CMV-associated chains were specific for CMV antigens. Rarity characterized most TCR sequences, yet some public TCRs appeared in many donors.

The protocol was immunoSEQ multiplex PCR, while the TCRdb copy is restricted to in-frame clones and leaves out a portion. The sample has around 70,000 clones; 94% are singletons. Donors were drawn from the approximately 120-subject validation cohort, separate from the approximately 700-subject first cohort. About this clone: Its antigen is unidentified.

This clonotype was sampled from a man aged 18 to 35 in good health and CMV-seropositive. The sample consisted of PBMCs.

This CDR3 is CASSAYLAREDEQFF. The CDR3 DNA sequence: TGTGCCAGCAGCGCCTATTTGGCCAGGGAGGATGAGCAGTTCTTC. The chain is built from TRBV9 and TRBJ2-1, with D possibly matching TRBD2 (6 bases). This CDR3 spans 15 amino acids. The germline V gene has CDR1 SGDLS and CDR2 YYNGEE. V lost 3 bases, J lost 8 bases, and 18 bases lay in between.